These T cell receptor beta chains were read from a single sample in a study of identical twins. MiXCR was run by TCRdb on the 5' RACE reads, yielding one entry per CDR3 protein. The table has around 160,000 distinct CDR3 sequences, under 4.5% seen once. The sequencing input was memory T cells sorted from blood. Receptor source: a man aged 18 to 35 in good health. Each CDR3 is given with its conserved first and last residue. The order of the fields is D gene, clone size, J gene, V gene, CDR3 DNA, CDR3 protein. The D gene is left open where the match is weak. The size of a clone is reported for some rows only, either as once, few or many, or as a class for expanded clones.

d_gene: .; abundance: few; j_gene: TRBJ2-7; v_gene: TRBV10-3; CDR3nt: TGTGCCATCAGTGACAGGGCCGTATCCTACGAGCAGTACTTC; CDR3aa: CAISDRAVSYEQYF
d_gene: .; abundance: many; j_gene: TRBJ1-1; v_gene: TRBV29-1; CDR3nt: TGCAGCGTTCTCCCTATGAACACTGAAGCTTTCTTT; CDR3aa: CSVLPMNTEAFF
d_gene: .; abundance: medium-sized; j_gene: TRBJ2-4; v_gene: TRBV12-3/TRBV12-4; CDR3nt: TGTGCCAGCAGTTCACAGGGTATGGGCAAAAACATTCAGTACTTC; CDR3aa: CASSSQGMGKNIQYF
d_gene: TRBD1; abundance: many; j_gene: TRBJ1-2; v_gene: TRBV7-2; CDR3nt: TGTGCCAGCAGCTTATTCCCCGGACAGGGAGATGGCTACACCTTC; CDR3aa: CASSLFPGQGDGYTF
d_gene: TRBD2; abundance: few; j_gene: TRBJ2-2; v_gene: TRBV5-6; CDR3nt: TGTGCCAGCATCCAGATGGTACTAGCGGCGACCGGGGAGCTGTTTTTT; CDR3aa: CASIQMVLAATGELFF
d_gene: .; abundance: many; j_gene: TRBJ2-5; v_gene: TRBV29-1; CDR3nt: TGCAGCGTTGCTCAGGGCCAAGAGACCCAGTACTTC; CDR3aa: CSVAQGQETQYF
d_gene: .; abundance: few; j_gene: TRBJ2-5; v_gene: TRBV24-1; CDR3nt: TGTGCCACCAGTGAGTCGACTAGGGGGGGAGAGACCCAGTACTTC; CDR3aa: CATSESTRGGETQYF
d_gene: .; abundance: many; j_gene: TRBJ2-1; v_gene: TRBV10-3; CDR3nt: TGTGCCATCAAAGGGGGACACAACTCCTACAATGAGCAGTTCTTC; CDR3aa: CAIKGGHNSYNEQFF
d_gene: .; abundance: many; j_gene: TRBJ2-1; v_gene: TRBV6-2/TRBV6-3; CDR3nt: TGTGCCAGCAGCCAGCTTAGAGAGCAGTTCTTC; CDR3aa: CASSQLREQFF
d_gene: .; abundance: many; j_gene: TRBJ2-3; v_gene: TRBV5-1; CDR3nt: TGCGCCAGCAGCTTGGTGGGGAGTGGGGATACGCAGTATTTT; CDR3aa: CASSLVGSGDTQYF
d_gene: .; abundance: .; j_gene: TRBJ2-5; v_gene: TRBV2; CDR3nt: TGTGCCAGCAGTCCATTCCTAGGGAACCCCCAAGAGACCCAGTACTTC; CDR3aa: CASSPFLGNPQETQYF
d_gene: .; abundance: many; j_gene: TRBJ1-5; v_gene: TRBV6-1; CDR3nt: TGTGCCACTCAGAGGGGGGTCCACAATCAGCCCCAGCATTTT; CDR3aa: CATQRGVHNQPQHF
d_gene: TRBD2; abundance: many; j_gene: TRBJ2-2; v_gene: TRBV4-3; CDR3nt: TGCGCCAGCAGCCGACTAGCGGGAGGCGGGACCGGGGAGCTGTTTTTT; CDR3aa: CASSRLAGGGTGELFF
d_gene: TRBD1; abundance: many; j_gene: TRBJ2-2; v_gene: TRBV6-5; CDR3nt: TGTGCCAGCAGTTCCCAACAGGGGCTTAACACCGGGGAGCTGTTTTTT; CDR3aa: CASSSQQGLNTGELFF
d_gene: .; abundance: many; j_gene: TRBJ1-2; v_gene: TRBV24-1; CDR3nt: TGTGCCACCAGTGACCGAGCTGGCTACACCTTC; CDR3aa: CATSDRAGYTF
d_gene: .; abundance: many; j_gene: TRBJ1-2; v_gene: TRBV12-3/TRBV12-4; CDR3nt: TGTGCCAGCACCCTCAAGCTCGGGGCCCCTGGCTACACCTTC; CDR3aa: CASTLKLGAPGYTF
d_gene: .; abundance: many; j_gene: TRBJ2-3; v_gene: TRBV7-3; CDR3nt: TGTGCCAGCAGCTTATCTGGGGGCGCAAATACGCAGTATTTT; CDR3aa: CASSLSGGANTQYF
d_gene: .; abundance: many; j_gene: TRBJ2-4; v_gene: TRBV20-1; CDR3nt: TGCAGTGCTAGAGTAGGAAGGGCCGGAGGGGACATTCAGTACTTC; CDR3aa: CSARVGRAGGDIQYF
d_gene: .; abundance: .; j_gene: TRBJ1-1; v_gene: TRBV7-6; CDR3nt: TGTGCCAGCAGCTTAGACACGGCAGGGAGCACTGAAGCTTTCTTT; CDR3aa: CASSLDTAGSTEAFF
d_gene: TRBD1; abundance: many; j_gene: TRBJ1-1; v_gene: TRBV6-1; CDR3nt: TGTGCCAGCAATAACAGGGGTGGTGGCACTGAAGCTTTCTTT; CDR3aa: CASNNRGGGTEAFF
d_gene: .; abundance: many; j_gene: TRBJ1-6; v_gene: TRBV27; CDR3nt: TGTGCCAGCAGTTTGGACGTCCCGGGACTAAATTCACCCCTCCACTTT; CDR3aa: CASSLDVPGLNSPLHF
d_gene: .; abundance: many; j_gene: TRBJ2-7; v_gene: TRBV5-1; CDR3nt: TGCGCCAGCAGCTACTGGGACGGCTACGAGCAGTACTTC; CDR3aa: CASSYWDGYEQYF